This T cell receptor beta chain was identified during a study of long-term antiretroviral therapy in people with HIV. Findings of the study overall: Clonal populations expanded prior to ART predominated within the repertoire at all time points.

V lost 7 bases and J lost 5, with 15 bases in between. Germline loops: CDR1 MNHEY, CDR2 SVGAGI. This CDR3 contains 14 residues. Comments on this clone: The antigen is undetermined.

Version v3.0 of the immunoSEQ assay ran at survey level. Clones were sequenced by immunoSEQ multiplex PCR, and TCRdb holds only the in-frame ones, with some missing. The sample carries 15,000 to 20,000 clones, roughly 77% recorded once. The chain links TRBV6-5 to TRBJ2-1, with D possibly being TRBD1 (6 bases). Source: unsorted PBMCs, taken 0.3 years after starting antiretroviral therapy. This clonotype was obtained from a man younger than 30 with HIV. The CDR3 here is CASKGGWSNNEQFF. CDR3 bases: TGTGCCAGCAAAGGGGGTTGGTCGAACAATGAGCAGTTCTTC.